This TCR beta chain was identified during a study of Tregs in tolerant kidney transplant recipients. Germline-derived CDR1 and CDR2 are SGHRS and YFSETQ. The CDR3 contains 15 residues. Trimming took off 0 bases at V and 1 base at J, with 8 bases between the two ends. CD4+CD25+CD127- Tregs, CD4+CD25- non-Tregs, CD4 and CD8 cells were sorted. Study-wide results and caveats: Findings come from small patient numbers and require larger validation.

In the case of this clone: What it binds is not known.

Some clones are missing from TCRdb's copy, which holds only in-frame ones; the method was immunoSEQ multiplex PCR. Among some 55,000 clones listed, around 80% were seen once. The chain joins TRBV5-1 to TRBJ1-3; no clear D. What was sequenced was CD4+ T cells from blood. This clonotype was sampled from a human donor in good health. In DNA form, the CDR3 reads TGCGCCAGCAGCTTGGCCAGGATGTCTGGAAACACCATATATTTT. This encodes CASSLARMSGNTIYF.